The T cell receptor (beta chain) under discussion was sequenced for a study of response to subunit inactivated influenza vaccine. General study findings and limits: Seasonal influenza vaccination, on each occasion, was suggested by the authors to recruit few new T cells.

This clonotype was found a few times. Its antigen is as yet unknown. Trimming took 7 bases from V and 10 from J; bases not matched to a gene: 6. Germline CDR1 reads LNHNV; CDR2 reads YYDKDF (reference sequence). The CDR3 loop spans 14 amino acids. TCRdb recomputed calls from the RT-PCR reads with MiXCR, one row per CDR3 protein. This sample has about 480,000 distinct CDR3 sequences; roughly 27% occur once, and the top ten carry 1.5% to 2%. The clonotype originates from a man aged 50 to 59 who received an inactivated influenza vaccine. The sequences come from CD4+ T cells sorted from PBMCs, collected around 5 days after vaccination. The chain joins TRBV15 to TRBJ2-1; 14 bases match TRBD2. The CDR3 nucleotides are TGTGCCACCAAGCCGGGACTAGCGGGGGTGGAGCAGTTCTTC. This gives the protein CATKPGLAGVEQFF.